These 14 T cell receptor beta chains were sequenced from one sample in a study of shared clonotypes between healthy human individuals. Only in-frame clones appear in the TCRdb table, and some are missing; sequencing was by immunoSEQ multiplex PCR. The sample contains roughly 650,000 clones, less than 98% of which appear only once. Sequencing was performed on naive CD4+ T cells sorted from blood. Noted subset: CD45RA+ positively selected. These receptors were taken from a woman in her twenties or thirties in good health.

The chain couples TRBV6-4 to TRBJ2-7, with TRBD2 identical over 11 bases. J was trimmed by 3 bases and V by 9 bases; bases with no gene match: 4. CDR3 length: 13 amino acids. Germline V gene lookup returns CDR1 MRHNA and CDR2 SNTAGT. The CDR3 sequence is CASRGTSGYEQYF. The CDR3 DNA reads TGTGCCAGTAGAGGGACTAGCGGCTACGAGCAGTACTTC.

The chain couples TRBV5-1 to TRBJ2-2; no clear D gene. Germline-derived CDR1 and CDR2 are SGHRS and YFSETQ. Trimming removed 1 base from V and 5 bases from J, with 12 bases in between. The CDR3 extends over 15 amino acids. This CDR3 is CASSLSAFQTGELFF. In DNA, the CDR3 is TGCGCCAGCAGCTTGTCGGCGTTCCAAACCGGGGAGCTGTTTTTT.

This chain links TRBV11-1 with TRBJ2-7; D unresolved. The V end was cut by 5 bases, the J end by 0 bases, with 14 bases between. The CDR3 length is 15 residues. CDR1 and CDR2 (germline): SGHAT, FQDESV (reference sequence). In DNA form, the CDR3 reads TGTGCCAGCAGCACCGGGTCCCTGGCCTCCTACGAGCAGTACTTC. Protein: CASSTGSLASYEQYF. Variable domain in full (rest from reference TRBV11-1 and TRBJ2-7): EAEVAQSPRYKITEKSQAVAFWCDPISGHATLYWYRQILGQGPELLVQFQDESVVDDSQLPKDRFSAERLKGVDSTLKIQPAELGDSAMYLCASSTGSLASYEQYFGPGTRLTVT.

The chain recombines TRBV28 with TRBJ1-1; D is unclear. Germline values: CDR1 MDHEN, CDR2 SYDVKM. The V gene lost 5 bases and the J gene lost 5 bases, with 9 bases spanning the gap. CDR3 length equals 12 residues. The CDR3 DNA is TGTGCCAGCAGTGTTGACGGGACTGAAGCTTTCTTT. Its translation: CASSVDGTEAFF.

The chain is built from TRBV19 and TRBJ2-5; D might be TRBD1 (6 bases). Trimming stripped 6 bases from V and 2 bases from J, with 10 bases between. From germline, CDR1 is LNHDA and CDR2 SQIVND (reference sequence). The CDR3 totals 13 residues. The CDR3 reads CASRGTKQETQYF. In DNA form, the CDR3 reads TGTGCCAGTAGAGGGACAAAACAAGAGACCCAGTACTTC.

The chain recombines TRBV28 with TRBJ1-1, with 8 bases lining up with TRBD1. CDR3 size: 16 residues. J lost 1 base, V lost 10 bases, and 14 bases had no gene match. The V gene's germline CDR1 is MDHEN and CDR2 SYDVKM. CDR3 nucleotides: TGTGCCACCAACGTCAGGGGGCTAGGGAGGAACACTGAAGCTTTCTTT. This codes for CATNVRGLGRNTEAFF.

This chain's CDR3 is CASSEKRAPNTGELFF. CDR3 sequence (DNA): TGTGCCAGCAGCGAAAAGCGGGCCCCGAACACCGGGGAGCTGTTTTTT. V gene TRBV9 combines with J gene TRBJ2-2; TRBD2 is a possible D gene (6 bases). The germline V gene has CDR1 SGDLS and CDR2 YYNGEE. V dropped 3 bases and J dropped 0 bases, with 12 bases sitting between them. CDR3 length: 16 amino acids.

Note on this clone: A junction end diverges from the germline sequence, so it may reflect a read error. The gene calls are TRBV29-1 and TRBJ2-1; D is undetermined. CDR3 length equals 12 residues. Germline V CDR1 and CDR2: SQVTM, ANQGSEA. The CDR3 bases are TGCAGCCTGTCCCGCGTCTACAATGAGCGGTTCTTC. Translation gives CSLSRVYNERFF.

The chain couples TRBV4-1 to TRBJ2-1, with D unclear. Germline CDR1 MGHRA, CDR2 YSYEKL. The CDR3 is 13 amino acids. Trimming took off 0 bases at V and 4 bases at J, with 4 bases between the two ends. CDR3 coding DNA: TGCGCCAGCAGCCAAGAAGGGTACAATGAGCAGTTCTTC. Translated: CASSQEGYNEQFF.

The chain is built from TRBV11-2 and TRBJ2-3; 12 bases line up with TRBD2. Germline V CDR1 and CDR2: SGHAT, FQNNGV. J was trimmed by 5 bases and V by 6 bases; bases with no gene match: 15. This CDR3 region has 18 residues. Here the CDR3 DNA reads TGTGCCAGCAGGCGAGGGGTCTGGACTAGCGGGATTGAAGATACGCAGTATTTT. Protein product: CASRRGVWTSGIEDTQYF.

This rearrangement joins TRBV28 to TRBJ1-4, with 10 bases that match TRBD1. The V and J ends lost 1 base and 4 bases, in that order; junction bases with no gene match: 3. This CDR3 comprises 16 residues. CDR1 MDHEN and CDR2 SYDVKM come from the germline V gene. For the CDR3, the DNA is TGTGCCAGCAGTTTATTCGGACAGGGGGGTAATGAAAAACTGTTTTTT. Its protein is CASSLFGQGGNEKLFF. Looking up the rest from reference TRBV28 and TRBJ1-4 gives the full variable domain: DVKVTQSSRYLVKRTGEKVFLECVQDMDHENMFWYRQDPGLGLRLIYFSYDVKMKEKGDIPEGYSVSREKKERFSLILESASTNQTSMYLCASSLFGQGGNEKLFFGSGTQLSVL.

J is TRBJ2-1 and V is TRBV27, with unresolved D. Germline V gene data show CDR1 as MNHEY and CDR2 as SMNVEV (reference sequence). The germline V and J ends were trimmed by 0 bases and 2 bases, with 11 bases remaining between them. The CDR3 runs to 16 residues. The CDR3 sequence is CASSLSYGATYNEQFF. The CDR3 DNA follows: TGTGCCAGCAGTTTATCGTACGGAGCAACCTACAATGAGCAGTTCTTC.

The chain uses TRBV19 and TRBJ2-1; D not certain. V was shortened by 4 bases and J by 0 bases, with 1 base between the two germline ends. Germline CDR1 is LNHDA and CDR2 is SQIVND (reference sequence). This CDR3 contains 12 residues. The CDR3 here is CASSTSYNEQFF. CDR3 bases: TGTGCCAGTAGTACCTCCTACAATGAGCAGTTCTTC.

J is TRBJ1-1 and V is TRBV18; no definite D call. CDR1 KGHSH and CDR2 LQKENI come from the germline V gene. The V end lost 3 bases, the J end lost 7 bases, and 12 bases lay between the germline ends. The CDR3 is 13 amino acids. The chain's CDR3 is CASSPDTVGEAFF. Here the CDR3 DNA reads TGTGCCAGCTCACCCGATACAGTGGGTGAAGCTTTCTTT. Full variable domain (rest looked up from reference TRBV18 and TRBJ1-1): NAGVMQNPRHLVRRRGQEARLRCSPMKGHSHVYWYRQLPEEGLKFMVYLQKENIIDESGMPKERFSAEFPKEGPSILRIQQVVRGDSAAYFCASSPDTVGEAFFGQGTRLTVV.